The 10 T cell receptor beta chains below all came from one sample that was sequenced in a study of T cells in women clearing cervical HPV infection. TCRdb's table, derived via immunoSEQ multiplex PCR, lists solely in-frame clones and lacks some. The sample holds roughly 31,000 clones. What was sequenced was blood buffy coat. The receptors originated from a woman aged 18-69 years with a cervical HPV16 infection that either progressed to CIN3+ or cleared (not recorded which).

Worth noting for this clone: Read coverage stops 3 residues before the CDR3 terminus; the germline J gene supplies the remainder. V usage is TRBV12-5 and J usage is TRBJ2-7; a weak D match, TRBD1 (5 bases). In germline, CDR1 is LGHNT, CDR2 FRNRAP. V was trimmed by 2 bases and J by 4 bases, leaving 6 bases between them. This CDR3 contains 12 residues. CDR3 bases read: TGTGCTAGTGGTTTGAACAGGTACGAG. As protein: CASGLNRYE. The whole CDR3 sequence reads CASGLNRYEQYF. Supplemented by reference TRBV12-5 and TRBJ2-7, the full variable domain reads DARVTQTPRHKVTEMGQEVTMRCQPILGHNTVFWYRQTMMQGLELLAYFRNRAPLDDSGMPKDRFSAEMPDATLATLKIQPSEPRDSAVYFCASGLNRYEQYFGPGTRLTVT.

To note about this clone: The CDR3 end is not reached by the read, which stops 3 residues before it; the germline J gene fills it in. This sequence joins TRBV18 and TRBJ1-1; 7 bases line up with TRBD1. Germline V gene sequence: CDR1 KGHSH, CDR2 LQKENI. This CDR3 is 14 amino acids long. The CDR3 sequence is CASSRRTGQETAFF. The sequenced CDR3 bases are TGTGCCAGCTCTCGTAGGACAGGTCAAGAGACA.

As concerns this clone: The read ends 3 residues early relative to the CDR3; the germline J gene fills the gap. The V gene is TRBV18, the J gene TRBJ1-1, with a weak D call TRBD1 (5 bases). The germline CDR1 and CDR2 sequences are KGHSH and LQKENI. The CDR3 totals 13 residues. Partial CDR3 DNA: TGTGCCAGCTCACCGTCGGGGGGATTCGAG. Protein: CASSPSGGFE. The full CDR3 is CASSPSGGFEAFF.

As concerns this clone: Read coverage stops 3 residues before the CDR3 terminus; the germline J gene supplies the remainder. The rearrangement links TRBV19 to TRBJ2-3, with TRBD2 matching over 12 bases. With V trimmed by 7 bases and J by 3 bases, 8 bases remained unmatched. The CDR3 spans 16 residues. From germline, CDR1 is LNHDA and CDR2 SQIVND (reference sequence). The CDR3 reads CASTQTSGSATDTQYF. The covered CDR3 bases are TGTGCCAGTACCCAGACTAGCGGGAGTGCGACAGATACG.

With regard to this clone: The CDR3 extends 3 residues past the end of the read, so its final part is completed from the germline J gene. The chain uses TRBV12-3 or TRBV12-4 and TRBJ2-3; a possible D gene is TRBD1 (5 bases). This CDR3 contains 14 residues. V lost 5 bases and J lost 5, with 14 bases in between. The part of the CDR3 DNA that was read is TGTGCCAGCAGTCCGCCAGGGTTTATAGATACG. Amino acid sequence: CASSPPGFIDT. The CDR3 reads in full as CASSPPGFIDTQYF.

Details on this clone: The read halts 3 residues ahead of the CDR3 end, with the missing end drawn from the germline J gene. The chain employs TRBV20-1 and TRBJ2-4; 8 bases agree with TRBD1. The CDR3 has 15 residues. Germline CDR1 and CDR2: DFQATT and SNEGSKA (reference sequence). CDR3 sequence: CSAIPRDRSVYGQYF. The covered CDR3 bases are TGCAGTGCTATCCCCCGGGACAGGAGCGTCTATGGT.

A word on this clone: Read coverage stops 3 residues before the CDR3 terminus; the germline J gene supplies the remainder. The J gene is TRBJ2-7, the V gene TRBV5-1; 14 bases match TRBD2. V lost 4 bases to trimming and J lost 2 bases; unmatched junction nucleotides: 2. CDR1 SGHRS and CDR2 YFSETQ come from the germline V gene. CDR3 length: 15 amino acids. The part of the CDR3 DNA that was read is TGCGCCAGCAGCCTGGGACTAGCGGGGGCCTACGAG. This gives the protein CASSLGLAGAYE. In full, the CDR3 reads CASSLGLAGAYEQYF.

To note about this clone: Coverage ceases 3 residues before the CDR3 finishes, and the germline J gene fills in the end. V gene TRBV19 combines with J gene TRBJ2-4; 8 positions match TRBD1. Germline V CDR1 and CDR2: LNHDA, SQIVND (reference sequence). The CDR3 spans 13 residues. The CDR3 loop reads CASQPGQAYGQYF. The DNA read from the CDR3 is TGTGCCAGTCAACCGGGACAGGCCTATGGT.

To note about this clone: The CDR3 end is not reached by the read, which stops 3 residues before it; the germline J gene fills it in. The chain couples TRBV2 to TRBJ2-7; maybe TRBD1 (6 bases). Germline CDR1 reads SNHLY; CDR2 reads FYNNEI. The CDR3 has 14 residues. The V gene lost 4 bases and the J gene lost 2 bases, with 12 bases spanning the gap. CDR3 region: CASSADSSTYEQYF. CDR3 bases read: TGTGCCAGCAGTGCGGACAGTTCGACCTACGAG. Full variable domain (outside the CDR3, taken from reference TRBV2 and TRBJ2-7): EPEVTQTPSHQVTQMGQEVILRCVPISNHLYFYWYRQILGQKVEFLVSFYNNEISEKSEIFDDQFSVERPDGSNFTLKIRSTKLEDSAMYFCASSADSSTYEQYFGPGTRLTVT.

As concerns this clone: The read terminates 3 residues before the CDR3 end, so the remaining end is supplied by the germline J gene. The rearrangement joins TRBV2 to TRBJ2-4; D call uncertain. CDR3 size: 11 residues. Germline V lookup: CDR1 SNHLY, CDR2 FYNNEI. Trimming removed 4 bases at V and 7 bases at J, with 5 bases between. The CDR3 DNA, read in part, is TGTGCCAGCAGTGTTCTGAACATT. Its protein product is CASSVLNI. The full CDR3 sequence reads CASSVLNIQYF.